This record looks at one T cell receptor (beta chain) sequence and its context. What it recognizes is unknown. Sequencing was performed with immunoSEQ multiplex PCR; in TCRdb, only in-frame clones are kept and a portion is missing. The data contain approximately 170,000 clones, almost 90% of them seen just once; the ten biggest clones take up around 10%. Pooling was applied to second doses at about 4 or about 12 weeks. This entry comes from a study of T cell responses to AZD1222 COVID-19 vaccine. Whole-study findings and limits: Samples come after the peak T cell response, not at day 14. Just six people given AZD1222 tested seropositive at baseline.

From germline, CDR1 is SGDLS and CDR2 YYNGEE. V dropped 0 bases and J dropped 2 bases, with 9 bases sitting between them. The CDR3 spans 14 residues. This rearrangement joins TRBV9 to TRBJ2-7, with D uncertain. This receptor was identified in an adult who received the AZD1222 COVID-19 vaccine. Here the sequenced sample was peripheral blood, taken 28 days after the second AZD1222 dose. CDR3 sequence (DNA): TGTGCCAGCAGCGTAGGGGCAAGAACCTACGAGCAGTACTTC. It is translated as CASSVGARTYEQYF. The whole variable domain, filled in from reference TRBV9 and TRBJ2-7, reads DSGVTQTPKHLITATGQRVTLRCSPRSGDLSVYWYQQSLDQGLQFLIQYYNGEERAKGNILERFSAQQFPDLHSELNLSSLELGDSALYFCASSVGARTYEQYFGPGTRLTVT.